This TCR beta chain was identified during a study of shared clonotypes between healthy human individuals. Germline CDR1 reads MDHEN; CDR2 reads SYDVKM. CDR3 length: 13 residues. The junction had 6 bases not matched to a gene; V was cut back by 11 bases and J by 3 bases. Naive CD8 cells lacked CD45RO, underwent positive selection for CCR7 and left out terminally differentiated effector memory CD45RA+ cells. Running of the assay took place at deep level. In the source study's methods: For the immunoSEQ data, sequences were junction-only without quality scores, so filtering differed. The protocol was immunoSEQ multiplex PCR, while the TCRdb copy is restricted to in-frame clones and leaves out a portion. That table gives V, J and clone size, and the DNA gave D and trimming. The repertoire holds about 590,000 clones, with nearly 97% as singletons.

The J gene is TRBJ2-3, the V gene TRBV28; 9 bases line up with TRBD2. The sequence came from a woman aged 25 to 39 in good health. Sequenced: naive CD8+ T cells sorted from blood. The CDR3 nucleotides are TGTGCCGGATCTAGCGGGGAAACAGATACGCAGTATTTT. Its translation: CAGSSGETDTQYF.